This T cell receptor (beta chain) was sequenced in a study of CD8 T cells in Susac syndrome. The T cells that were sequenced for TCR beta were CD8+ and CD4+ cells from blood. The CDR3 contains 16 residues. The V and J ends lost 1 base and 6 bases respectively, with 16 bases between them. CDR1 and CDR2 (germline): KGHSH, LQKENI. RNA, at roughly 0.45 to 1 ug, was reverse transcribed with random hexamers. Across 54 Vbeta and 13 Jbeta, TCR beta CDR3 was amplified with immunoSEQ multiplex PCR. TCRdb recomputed calls from the immunoSEQ multiplex PCR reads with MiXCR, one row per CDR3 protein. The sample includes around 170,000 distinct CDR3 sequences, around 95% seen only once; the top ten take around 0.16%.

The chain combines TRBV18 with TRBJ2-1; a weak D match, TRBD2 (6 bases). Sequenced: CD8+ T cells from PBMCs. The TCR comes from a human donor with Susac syndrome. CDR3 sequence reads: CASSPQAGLTGNEQFF. The CDR3 DNA is TGTGCCAGCTCACCACAGGCGGGGCTCACAGGCAATGAGCAGTTCTTC.